This T cell receptor beta chain is from a study of Graves' ophthalmopathy and Graves' hyperthyroidism (dated by TCRdb to 2016 to 2019). Describing the broader study: Peripheral blood samples were taken at the time of initial diagnosis, before any treatment was given. In roughly 6 hyperthyroidism patients, T-cell repertoires of thyroid tissue and blood were compared. The independent validation cohort included 18 to 20 hyperthyroidism patients plus 17 patients who later progressed from hyperthyroidism to ophthalmopathy. A discovery set of 90 to 100 patients (around 44 ophthalmopathy, just over 55 stable hyperthyroidism) was enrolled to explore V-J signatures distinguishing ophthalmopathy from hyperthyroidism. The approximately 100 discovery patients were divided at random into training and test sets in a 7:3 ratio. In total, over 130 blood samples were TCR-sequenced: around 42 ophthalmopathy, approximately 80 hyperthyroidism and about 17 hyperthyroidism-to-ophthalmopathy patients. The study used TCR beta repertoire signatures to distinguish Graves' ophthalmopathy from Graves' hyperthyroidism and to predict progression to ophthalmopathy. After sampling, hyperthyroidism patients received methimazole starting at 30 mg daily, and ophthalmopathy patients received high-dose intravenous methylprednisolone. Findings and caveats that apply to the study as a whole: Among expanded thyroid clonotypes with frequency above 0.001, most also showed up in blood, which suggests that blood repertoires may reflect the thyroid immune response. In validation, the model predicted ophthalmopathy progression with over 60% sensitivity and roughly 72% specificity; 12 predicted patients were CT-confirmed with GO in a median of about 6.1 months. The 13-signature model separated ophthalmopathy from stable hyperthyroidism with approximately 88% sensitivity and less than 83% specificity in cross-validation, and 80%/75% in the test set. No statistical method was used to predetermine the sample size, and group allocation was not hidden from the investigators.

The CDR3 runs 12 amino acids, cysteine and phenylalanine included. Only the CDR3 DNA is retained, 36 bases long and in frame from the first base. Trimming takes 6 bases off V and 9 bases off J; junction bases not matched to a gene: 7. The germline V gene (reference sequence) specifies WNHNN as CDR1 and SYGVQD as CDR2. Ophthalmopathy patients were characterized by moderately to severely active disease, a Clinical Activity Score of at least 3, a NOSPECS grade of at least 4, and a disease duration under 3 months. Anyone with other autoimmune diseases, uncontrolled infections, pregnancy or lactation was excluded from the study. Diagnosis was based on clinical symptoms, serum thyroxine, TRAb, thyroid ultrasound and orbital computed tomography. Ficoll-Paque density gradient centrifugation was used to isolate PBMCs from approximately 11 ml of fresh peripheral blood. Total RNA was extracted using Trizol reagent, and RNA quality was checked on an Agilent 2100 Bioanalyzer.

This clonotype occurred a few times. Its antigen specificity is not known. No base-level quality is on record; no much larger clone is a single base apart. TCR beta CDR3 regions were amplified from RNA transcripts for repertoire sequencing. HTBI primers and the Qiagen OneStep RT-PCR kit were used in a first-round RT-PCR, which was followed by a second-round multiplex PCR, size selection and purification. The libraries underwent paired-end sequencing with 100 bp reads on an Illumina HiSeq2000. The original pipeline was this. SOAPnuke was used to process the reads, removing any read that contained adapters or uncalled bases, had a mean Phred below 15, or lacked an exact match to the constant primer or identifier. High-quality paired reads were merged with COPE v1.2.5. Clonotypes were defined as unique nucleotide sequences and were aligned to IMGT TRB V, D and J references using MiTCR v1.1. The analysis was limited to V-J combinations with a frequency above 0.0001, which together covered 99% to 99.2% of the repertoires. A TCR clonal expansion and chaos score per V-J combination was defined as the ratio of F50 clonal expansion to chaos observed in the TCRdist matrix. Welch's t-statistics and random forest were used to narrow the features down to approximately twelve V-J combinations, which were then fed into a naive Bayes classifier. Thyroid-blood repertoire similarity was quantified with the Morisita-Horn index. In TCRdb, the public reads were trimmed at Q25 with fastp and aligned with MiXCR, with productive beta chains retained. Rows are combined by CDR3 protein, so each entry shows the most common genes and DNA. The authors' filters were not applied to this entry. The sample yields some 520,000 distinct CDR3 sequences; approximately 15% were counted once. The top ten constitute 8% to 10% of the sample.

Sample: blood. This TCR was sampled from a woman in her thirties with Graves' ophthalmopathy. Donor details come from another sample of the same person, matched by shared clones. In this chain, TRBV10-1 is recombined with TRBJ2-7, and TRBD1 aligns with 8 junction nucleotides. The sequence in DNA is TGCGCCAGCAGCGCCGGACAGGGCGGGCAGTACTTC. Translated, this gives CASSAGQGGQYF.